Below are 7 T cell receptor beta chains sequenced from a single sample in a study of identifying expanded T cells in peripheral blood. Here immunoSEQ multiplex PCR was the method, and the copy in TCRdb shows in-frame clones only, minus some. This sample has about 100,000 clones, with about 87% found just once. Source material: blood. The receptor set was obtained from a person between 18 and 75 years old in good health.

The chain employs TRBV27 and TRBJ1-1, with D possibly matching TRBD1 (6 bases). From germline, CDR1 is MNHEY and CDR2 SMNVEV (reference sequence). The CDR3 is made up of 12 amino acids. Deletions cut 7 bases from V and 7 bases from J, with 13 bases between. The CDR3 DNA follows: TGTGCCAGCACCCGGGGGCAGGGTGAAGCTTTCTTT. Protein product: CASTRGQGEAFF.

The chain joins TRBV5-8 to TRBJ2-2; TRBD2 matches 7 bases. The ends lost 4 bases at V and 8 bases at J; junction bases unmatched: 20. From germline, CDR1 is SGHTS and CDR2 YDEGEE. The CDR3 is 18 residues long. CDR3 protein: CASSAIAGTYRIPGELFF. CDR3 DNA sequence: TGTGCCAGCAGCGCCATAGCGGGTACGTACCGGATACCGGGGGAGCTGTTTTTT.

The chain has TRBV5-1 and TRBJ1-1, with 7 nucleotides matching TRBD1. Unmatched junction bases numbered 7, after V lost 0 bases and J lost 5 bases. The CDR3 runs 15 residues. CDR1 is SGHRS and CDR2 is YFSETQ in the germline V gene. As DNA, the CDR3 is TGCGCCAGCAGCTTGGAGGGGGCGCGACGTACTGAAGCTTTCTTT. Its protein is CASSLEGARRTEAFF.

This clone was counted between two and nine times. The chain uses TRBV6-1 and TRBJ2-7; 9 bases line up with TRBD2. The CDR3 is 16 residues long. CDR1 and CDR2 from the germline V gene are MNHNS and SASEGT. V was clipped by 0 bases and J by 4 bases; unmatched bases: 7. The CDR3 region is CASSEAAGGGAYEQYF. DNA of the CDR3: TGTGCCAGCAGTGAAGCGGCGGGCGGGGGGGCTTACGAGCAGTACTTC.

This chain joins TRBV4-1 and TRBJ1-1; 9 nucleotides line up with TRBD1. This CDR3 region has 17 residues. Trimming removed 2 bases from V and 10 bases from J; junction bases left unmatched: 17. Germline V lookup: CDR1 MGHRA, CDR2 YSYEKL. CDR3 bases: TGCGCCAGCAGCCAACTTCCGGGACAGGGTATCTCCTCGCGAGCTTTCTTT. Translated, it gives CASSQLPGQGISSRAFF.

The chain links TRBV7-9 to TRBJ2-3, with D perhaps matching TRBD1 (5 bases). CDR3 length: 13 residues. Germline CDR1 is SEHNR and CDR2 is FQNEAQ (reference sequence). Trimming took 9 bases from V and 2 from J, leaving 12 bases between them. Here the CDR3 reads CASSQGVTDTQYF. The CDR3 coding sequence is TGTGCCAGTTCCCAGGGTGTCACAGATACGCAGTATTTT.

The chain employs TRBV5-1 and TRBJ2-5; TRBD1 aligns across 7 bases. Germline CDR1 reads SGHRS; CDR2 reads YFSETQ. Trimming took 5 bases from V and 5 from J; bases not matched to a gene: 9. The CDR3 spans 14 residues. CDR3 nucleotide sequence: TGCGCCAGCAGGTCGGGCAGGGGGTTCGAGACCCAGTACTTC. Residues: CASRSGRGFETQYF.